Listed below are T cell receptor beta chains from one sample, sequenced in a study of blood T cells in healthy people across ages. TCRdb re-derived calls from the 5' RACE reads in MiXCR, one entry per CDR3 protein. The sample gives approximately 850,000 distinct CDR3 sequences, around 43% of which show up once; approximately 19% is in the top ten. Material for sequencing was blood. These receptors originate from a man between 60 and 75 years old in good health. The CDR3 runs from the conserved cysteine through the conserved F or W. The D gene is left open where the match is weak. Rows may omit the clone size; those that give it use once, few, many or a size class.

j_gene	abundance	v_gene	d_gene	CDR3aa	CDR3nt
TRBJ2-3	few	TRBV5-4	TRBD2	CASSLTSGDTDTQYF	TGTGCCAGCAGCTTGACTAGCGGGGACACAGATACGCAGTATTTT
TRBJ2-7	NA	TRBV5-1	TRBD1	CASATGGRNEQYF	TGCGCCAGTGCGACAGGGGGAAGGAATGAGCAGTACTTC
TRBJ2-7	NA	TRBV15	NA	CATSKWGQSYGQYF	TGTGCCACCAGCAAATGGGGACAATCCTACGGGCAGTACTTC
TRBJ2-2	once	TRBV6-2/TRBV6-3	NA	CASSFDFGGRRTGELFF	TGTGCCAGCAGTTTTGATTTTGGGGGAAGGAGGACCGGGGAGCTGTTTTTT
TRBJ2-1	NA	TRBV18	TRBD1	CASSQRTGFDNEQFF	TGTGCCAGCTCACAACGGACAGGGTTCGACAATGAGCAGTTCTTC
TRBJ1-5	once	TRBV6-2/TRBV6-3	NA	CASRNNQPQHF	TGTGCCAGCAGAAACAATCAGCCCCAGCATTTT
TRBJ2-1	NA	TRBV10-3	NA	CAISELWETQFF	TGTGCCATCAGTGAACTGTGGGAGACCCAGTTCTTC
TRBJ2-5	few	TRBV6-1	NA	CASSESRRTQYF	TGTGCCAGCAGTGAAAGTCGGAGGACCCAGTACTTC
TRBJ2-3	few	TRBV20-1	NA	CSAPLPQGRTDTQYF	TGCAGTGCTCCCCTCCCACAGGGGAGGACAGATACGCAGTATTTT
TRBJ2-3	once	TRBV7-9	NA	CASPSGGPDTQYF	TGTGCCAGCCCCTCGGGGGGCCCAGATACGCAGTATTTT
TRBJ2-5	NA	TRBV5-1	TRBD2	CASSSTPTSGETQYF	TGCGCCAGCAGCTCCACGCCTACTAGCGGGGAGACCCAGTACTTC
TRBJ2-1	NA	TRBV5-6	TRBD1	CASSRTGQGNEQFF	TGTGCCAGCAGCCGGACAGGGCAGGGCAATGAGCAGTTCTTC
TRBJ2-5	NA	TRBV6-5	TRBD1	CASRTGDRETQYF	TGTGCCAGCAGAACAGGGGACCGGGAGACCCAGTACTTC
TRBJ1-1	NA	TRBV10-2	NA	CASSESLGGRTGTEAFF	TGCGCCAGCAGTGAGTCCTTGGGAGGACGAACGGGAACTGAAGCTTTCTTT
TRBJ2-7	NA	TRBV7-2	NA	CASSQGFTYEQYF	TGTGCCAGCAGCCAGGGGTTCACCTACGAGCAGTACTTC
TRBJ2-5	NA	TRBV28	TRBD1	CASRTRDRGRETQYF	TGTGCCAGCAGGACCAGGGACAGGGGTCGAGAGACCCAGTACTTC
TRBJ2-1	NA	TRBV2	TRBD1	CANSEGQGGLNEQFF	TGTGCCAACTCGGAGGGACAGGGGGGGTTGAATGAGCAGTTCTTC
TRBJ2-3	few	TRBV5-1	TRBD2	CASSPRTSGDPVDTQYF	TGCGCCAGCAGCCCAAGGACTAGCGGGGACCCTGTTGATACGCAGTATTTT
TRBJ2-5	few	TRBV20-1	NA	CSARDGRETQYF	TGCAGTGCTAGGGACGGGCGGGAGACCCAGTACTTC
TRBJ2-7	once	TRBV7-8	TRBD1	CASKRQGGQGDEQYF	TGTGCCAGCAAAAGACAGGGGGGTCAGGGTGACGAGCAGTACTTC
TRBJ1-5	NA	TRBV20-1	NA	CGARVGPERVGNQPQHF	TGCGGTGCTAGAGTGGGTCCGGAGAGGGTTGGCAATCAGCCCCAGCATTTT
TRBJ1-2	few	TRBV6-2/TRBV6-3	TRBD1	CASIKPGTGDYGYTF	TGTGCCAGCATCAAACCCGGGACAGGGGACTATGGCTACACCTTC
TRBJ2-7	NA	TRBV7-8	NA	CASSTTGSYEQYF	TGTGCCAGCAGCACCACAGGTTCTTACGAGCAGTACTTC
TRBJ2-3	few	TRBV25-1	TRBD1	CASSAPRGTAGKDTQYF	TGTGCCAGCAGTGCTCCAAGGGGGACAGCAGGAAAAGATACGCAGTATTTT
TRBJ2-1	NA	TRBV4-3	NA	CASSQDQFPGFETQFF	TGCGCCAGCAGCCAAGATCAGTTCCCTGGTTTTGAGACCCAGTTCTTC
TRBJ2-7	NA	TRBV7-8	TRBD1	CASSVVHRGDEQYF	TGTGCCAGCAGCGTCGTACACAGGGGTGACGAGCAGTACTTC
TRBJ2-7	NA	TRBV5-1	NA	CASSLDGALRQYF	TGCGCCAGCAGCTTGGATGGGGCTTTGAGGCAGTACTTC